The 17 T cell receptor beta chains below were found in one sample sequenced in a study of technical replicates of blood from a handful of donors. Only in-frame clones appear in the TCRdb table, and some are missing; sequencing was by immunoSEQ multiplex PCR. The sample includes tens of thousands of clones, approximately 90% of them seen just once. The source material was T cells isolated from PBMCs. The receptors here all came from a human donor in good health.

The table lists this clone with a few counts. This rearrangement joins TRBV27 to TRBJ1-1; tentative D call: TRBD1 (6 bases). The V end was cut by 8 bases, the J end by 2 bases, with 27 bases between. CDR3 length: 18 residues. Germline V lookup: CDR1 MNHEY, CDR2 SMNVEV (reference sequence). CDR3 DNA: TGTGCCAGCTCGGGATCCGGACAGCCGACCGTAATTAACACTGAAGCTTTCTTT. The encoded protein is CASSGSGQPTVINTEAFF.

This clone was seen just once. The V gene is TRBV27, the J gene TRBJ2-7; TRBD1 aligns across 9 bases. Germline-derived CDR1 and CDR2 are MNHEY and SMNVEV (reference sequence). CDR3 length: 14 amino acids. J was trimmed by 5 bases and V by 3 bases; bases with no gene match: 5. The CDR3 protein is CASSFQDRGHEQYF. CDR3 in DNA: TGTGCCAGCAGTTTTCAGGACAGGGGACACGAGCAGTACTTC.

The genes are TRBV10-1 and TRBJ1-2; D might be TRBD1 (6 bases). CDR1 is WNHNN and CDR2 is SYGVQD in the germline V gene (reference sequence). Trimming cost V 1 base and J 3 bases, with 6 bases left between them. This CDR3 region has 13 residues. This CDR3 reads CASSEYRDYGYTF. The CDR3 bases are TGCGCCAGCAGTGAGTACAGGGACTATGGCTACACCTTC.

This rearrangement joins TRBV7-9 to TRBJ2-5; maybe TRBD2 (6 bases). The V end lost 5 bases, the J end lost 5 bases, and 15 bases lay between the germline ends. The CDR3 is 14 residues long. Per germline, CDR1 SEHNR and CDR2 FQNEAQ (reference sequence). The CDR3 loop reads CASSLGTEGETQYF. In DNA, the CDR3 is TGTGCCAGCAGCCTTGGGACTGAGGGGGAGACCCAGTACTTC. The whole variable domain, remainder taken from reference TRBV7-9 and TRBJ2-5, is DTGVSQNPRHKITKRGQNVTFRCDPISEHNRLYWYRQTLGQGPEFLTYFQNEAQLEKSRLLSDRFSAERPKGSFSTLEIQRTEQGDSAMYLCASSLGTEGETQYFGPGTRLLVL.

CDR3 residues: CAIRVTGVETQYF. The CDR3 DNA reads TGTGCCATCAGGGTTACAGGGGTAGAGACCCAGTACTTC. The chain employs TRBV10-3 and TRBJ2-5, with TRBD1 matching 7 bases. Trimming cost V 6 bases and J 4 bases; bases outside gene matches: 5. CDR3 size: 13 residues. The germline gives CDR1 ENHRY, CDR2 SYGVKD.

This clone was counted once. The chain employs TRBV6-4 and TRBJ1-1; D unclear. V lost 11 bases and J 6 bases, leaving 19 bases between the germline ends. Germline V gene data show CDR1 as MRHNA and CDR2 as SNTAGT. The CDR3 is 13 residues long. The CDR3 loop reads CAVSRPRISEAFF. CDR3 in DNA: TGTGCCGTAAGCAGGCCTCGGATATCTGAAGCTTTCTTT.

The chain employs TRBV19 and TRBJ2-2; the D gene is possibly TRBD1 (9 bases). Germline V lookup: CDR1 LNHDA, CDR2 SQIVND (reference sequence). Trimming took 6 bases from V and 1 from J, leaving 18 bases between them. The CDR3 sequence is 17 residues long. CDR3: CASSHRGGQGNTGELFF. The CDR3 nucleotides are TGTGCCAGTAGCCACCGGGGGGGACAGGGGAACACCGGGGAGCTGTTTTTT.

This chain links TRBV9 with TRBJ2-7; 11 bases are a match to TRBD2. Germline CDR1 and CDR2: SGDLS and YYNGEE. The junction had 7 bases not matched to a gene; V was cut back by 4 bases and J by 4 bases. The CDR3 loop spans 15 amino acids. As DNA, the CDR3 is TGTGCCAGCAGCCCGTATAGCGGGAGGGGATACGAGCAGTACTTC. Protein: CASSPYSGRGYEQYF.

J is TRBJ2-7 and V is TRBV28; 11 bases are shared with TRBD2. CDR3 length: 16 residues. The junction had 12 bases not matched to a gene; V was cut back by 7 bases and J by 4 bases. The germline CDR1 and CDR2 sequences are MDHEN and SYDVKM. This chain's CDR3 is CASTTPTSGRGYEQYF. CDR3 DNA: TGTGCCAGCACCACCCCAACTAGCGGGAGAGGATACGAGCAGTACTTC.

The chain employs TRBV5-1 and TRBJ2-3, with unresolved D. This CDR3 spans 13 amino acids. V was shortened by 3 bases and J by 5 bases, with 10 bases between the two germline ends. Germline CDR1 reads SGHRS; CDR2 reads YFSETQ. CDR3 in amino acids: CASSSNYRDTQYF. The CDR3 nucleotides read TGCGCCAGCAGCTCTAACTACCGAGATACGCAGTATTTT.

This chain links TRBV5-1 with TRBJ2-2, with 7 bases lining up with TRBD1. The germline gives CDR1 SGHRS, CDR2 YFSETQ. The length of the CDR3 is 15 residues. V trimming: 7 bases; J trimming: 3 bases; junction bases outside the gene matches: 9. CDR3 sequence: CASADRVGDTGELFF. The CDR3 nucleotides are TGCGCCAGCGCAGACAGGGTTGGGGACACCGGGGAGCTGTTTTTT.

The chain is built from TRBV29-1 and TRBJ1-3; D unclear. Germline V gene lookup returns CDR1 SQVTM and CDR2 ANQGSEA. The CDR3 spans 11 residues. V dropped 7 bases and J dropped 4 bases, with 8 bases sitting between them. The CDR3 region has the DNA TGCAGCGGGGCGGGAGGAAACACCATATATTTT. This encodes CSGAGGNTIYF.

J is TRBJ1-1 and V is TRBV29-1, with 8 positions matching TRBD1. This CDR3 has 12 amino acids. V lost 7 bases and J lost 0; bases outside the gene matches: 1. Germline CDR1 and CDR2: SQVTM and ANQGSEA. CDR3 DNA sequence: TGCAGCGGGACAGGGATGAACACTGAAGCTTTCTTT. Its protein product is CSGTGMNTEAFF.

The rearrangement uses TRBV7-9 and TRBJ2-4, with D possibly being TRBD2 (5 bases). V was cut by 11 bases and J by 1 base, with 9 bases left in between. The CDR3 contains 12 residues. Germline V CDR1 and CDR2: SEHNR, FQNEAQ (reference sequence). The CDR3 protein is CASRGAKNIQYF. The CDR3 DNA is TGTGCCTCTCGGGGTGCCAAAAACATTCAGTACTTC.

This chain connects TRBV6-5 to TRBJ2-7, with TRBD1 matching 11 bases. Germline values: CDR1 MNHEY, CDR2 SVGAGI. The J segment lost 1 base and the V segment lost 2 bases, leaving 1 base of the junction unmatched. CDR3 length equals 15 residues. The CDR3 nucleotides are TGTGCCAGCAGTTACCGGGACAGGGGGTCCTACGAGCAGTACTTC. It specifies CASSYRDRGSYEQYF.

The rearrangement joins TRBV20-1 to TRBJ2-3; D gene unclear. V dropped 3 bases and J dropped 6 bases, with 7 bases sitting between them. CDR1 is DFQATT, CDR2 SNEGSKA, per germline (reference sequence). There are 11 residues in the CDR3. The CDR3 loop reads CSASSRDTQYF. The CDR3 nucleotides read TGCAGTGCTAGCTCGCGGGATACGCAGTATTTT.

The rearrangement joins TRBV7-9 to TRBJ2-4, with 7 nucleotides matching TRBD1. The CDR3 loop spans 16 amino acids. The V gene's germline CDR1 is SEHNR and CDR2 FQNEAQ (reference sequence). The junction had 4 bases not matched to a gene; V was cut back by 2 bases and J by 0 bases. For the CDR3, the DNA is TGTGCCAGCAGCTTACCCACAGGGGTAGCCAAAAACATTCAGTACTTC. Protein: CASSLPTGVAKNIQYF.